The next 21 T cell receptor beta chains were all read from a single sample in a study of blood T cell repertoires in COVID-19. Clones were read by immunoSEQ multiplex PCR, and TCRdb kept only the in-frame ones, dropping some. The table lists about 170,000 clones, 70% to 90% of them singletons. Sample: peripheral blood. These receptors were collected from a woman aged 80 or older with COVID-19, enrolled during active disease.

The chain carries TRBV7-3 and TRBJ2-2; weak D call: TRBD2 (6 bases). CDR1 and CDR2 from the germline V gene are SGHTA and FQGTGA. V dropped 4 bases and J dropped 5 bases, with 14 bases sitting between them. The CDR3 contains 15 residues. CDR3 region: CASSYSGSRTGELFF. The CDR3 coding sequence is TGTGCCAGCAGCTACTCCGGGAGTCGGACCGGGGAGCTGTTTTTT.

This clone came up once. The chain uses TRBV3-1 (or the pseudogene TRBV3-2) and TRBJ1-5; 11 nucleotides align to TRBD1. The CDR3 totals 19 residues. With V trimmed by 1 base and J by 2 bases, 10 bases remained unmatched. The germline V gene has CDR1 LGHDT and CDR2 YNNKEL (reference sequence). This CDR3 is CASSQAFGTGGLGNQPQHF. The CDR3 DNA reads TGTGCCAGCAGCCAAGCGTTCGGGACAGGGGGATTGGGCAATCAGCCCCAGCATTTT.

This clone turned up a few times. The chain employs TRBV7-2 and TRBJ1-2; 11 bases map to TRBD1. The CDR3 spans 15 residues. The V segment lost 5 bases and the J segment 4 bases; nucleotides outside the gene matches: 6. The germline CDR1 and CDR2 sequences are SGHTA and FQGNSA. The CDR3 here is CASSAGTGGIYGYTF. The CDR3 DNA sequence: TGTGCCAGCAGCGCGGGGACAGGGGGAATCTATGGCTACACCTTC. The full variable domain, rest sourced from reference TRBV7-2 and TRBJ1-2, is GAGVSQSPSNKVTEKGKDVELRCDPISGHTALYWYRQSLGQGLEFLIYFQGNSAPDKSGLPSDRFSAERTGGSVSTLTIQRTQQEDSAVYLCASSAGTGGIYGYTFGSGTRLTVV.

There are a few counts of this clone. DNA of the CDR3: TGTGCCAGCAGCAAAGGAGGGATAGCGGGAGAGATTAAGAGCTACGAGCAGTACTTC. This gives the protein CASSKGGIAGEIKSYEQYF. The V call is TRBV21-1, the J call TRBJ2-7; the listed D gene, TRBD2, was not tested against the DNA. TRBV21-1 constitutes a pseudogene. The CDR3 spans 19 residues.

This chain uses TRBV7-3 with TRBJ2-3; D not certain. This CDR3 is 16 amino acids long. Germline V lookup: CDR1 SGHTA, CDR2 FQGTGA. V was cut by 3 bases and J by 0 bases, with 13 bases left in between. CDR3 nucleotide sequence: TGTGCCAGCAGCTTGCCTAGGCGCCGAAGCACAGATACGCAGTATTTT. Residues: CASSLPRRRSTDTQYF.

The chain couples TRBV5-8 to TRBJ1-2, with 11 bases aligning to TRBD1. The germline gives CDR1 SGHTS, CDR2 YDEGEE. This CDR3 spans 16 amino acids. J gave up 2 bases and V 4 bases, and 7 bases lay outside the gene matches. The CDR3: CASSLAGTGGNYGYTF. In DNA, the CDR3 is TGTGCCAGCAGCCTCGCCGGGACAGGGGGGAACTATGGCTACACCTTC.

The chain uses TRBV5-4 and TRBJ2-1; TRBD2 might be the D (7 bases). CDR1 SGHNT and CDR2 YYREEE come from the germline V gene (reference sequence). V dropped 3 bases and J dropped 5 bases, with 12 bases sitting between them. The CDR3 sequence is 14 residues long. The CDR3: CASSSGGPHNEQFF. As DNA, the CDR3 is TGTGCCAGCAGCTCCGGGGGGCCTCACAATGAGCAGTTCTTC.

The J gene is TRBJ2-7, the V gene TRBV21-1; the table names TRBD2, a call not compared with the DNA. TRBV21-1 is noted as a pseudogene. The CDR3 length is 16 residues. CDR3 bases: TGTGCCAGCAGCAAAGACCCACTAGTTTCGGTCTACGAGCAGTACTTC. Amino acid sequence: CASSKDPLVSVYEQYF.

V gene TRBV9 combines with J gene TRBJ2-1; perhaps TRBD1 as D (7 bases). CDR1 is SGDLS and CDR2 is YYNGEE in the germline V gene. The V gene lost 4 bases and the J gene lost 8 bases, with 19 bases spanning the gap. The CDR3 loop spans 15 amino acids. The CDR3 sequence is CASSLRSGGGDEQFF. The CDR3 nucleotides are TGTGCCAGCAGCCTGAGGTCAGGGGGAGGCGATGAGCAGTTCTTC.

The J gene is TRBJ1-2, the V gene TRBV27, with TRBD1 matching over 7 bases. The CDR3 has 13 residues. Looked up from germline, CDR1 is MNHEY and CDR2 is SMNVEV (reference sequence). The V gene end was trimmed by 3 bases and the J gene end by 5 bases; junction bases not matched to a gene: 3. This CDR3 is CASSFRDRYGYTF. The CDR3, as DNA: TGTGCCAGCAGTTTCCGGGACAGATATGGCTACACCTTC.

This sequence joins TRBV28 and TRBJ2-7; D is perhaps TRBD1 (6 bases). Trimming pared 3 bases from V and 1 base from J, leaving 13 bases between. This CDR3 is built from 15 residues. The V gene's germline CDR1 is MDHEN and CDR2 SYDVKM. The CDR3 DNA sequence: TGTGCCAGCAGTTTGGGGGCGGCGAATTCCTACGAGCAGTACTTC. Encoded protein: CASSLGAANSYEQYF. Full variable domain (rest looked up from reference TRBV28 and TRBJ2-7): DVKVTQSSRYLVKRTGEKVFLECVQDMDHENMFWYRQDPGLGLRLIYFSYDVKMKEKGDIPEGYSVSREKKERFSLILESASTNQTSMYLCASSLGAANSYEQYFGPGTRLTVT.

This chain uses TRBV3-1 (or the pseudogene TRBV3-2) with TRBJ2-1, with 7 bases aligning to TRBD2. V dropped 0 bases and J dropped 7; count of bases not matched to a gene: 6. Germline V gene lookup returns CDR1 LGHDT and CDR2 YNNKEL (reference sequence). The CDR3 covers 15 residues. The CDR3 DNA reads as TGTGCCAGCAGCCAAGATAGTGGGAGGGTTAATGAGCAGTTCTTC. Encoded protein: CASSQDSGRVNEQFF.

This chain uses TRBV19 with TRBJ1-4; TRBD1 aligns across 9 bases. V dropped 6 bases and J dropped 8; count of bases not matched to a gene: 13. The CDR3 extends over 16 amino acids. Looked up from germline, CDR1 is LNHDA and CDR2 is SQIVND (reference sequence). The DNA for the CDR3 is TGTGCCAGTAGACTTTCTCCGGGACAGGGCGAAGAAAAACTGTTTTTT. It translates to CASRLSPGQGEEKLFF.

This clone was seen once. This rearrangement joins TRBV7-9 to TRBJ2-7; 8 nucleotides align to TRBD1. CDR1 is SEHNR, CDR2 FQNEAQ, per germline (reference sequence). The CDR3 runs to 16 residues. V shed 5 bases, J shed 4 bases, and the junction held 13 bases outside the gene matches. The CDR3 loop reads CASSRSHPDREYEQYF. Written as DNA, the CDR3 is TGTGCCAGCAGCCGATCTCACCCGGACAGGGAGTACGAGCAGTACTTC.

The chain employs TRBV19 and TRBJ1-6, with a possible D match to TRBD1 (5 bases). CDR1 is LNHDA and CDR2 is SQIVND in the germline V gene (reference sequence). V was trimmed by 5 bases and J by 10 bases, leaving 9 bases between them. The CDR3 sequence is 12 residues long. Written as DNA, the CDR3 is TGTGCCAGTAGTGGGGGGAACTCACCCCTCCACTTT. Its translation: CASSGGNSPLHF.

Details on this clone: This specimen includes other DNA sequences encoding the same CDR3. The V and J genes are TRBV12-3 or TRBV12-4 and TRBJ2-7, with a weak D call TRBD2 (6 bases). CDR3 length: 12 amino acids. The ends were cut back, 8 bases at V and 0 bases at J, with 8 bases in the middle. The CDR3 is CASGTGSYEQYF. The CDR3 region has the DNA TGTGCCAGCGGGACTGGCTCCTACGAGCAGTACTTC.

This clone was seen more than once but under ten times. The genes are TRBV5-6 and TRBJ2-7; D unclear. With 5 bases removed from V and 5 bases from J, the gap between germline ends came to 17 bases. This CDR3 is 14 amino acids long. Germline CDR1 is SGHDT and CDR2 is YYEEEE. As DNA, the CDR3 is TGTGCCAGCAGGTTTGGCGCAGGTCCCCACGAGCAGTACTTC. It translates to CASRFGAGPHEQYF.

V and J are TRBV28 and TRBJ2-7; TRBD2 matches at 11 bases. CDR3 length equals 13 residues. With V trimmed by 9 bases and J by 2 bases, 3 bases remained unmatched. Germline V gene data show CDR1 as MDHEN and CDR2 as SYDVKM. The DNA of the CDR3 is TGTGCCAGTGCGACTAGCGGGGCCTACGAGCAGTACTTC. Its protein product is CASATSGAYEQYF.

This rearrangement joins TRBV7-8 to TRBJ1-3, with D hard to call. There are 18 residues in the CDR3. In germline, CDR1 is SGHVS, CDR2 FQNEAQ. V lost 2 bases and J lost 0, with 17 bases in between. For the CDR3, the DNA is TGTGCCAGCAGCTTATTGAGCCCGGACGGACTCTCTGGAAACACCATATATTTT. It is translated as CASSLLSPDGLSGNTIYF.

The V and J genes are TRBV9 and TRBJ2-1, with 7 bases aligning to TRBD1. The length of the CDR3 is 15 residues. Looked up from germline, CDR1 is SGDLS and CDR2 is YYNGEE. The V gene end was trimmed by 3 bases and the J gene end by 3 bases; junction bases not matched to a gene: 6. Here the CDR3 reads CASSETGTVYNEQFF. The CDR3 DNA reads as TGTGCCAGCAGCGAGACTGGGACAGTCTACAATGAGCAGTTCTTC.

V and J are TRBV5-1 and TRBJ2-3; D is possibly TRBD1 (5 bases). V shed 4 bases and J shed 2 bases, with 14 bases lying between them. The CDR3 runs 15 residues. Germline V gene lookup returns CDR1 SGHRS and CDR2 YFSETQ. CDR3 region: CASSQDSAATDTQYF. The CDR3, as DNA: TGCGCCAGCAGCCAAGACAGTGCAGCCACAGATACGCAGTATTTT.